This T cell receptor beta chain was profiled in a study of blood T cell repertoires in COVID-19. This clone has just a few counts. How the authors handled the data: Amplifying reference gene primers gave estimates of nucleated cell counts. Profiling relied on immunoSEQ multiplex PCR, and the TCRdb table lists in-frame clones only, not all of them. Clonal size and the V and J genes are those of that table, whereas D and trimming came from the DNA. The sample lists 90,000 to 100,000 clones, about four fifths occurring once. Germline V gene lookup returns CDR1 MNHEY and CDR2 SVGAGI. The CDR3 length is 15 residues. The V end lost 5 bases, the J end lost 6 bases, and 20 bases lay between the germline ends.

This rearrangement joins TRBV6-5 to TRBJ2-7; unclear D gene. The source material was peripheral blood. The TCR originated in a man at least 80 years old with acute or convalescent COVID-19. The CDR3: CASSLSGISVGEQYF. CDR3 nucleotide sequence: TGTGCCAGCAGTCTCTCCGGAATCAGCGTCGGCGAGCAGTACTTC.